These 18 T cell receptor beta chains share one sample of origin, sequenced in a study of blood T cell repertoires in COVID-19. TCRdb's table, derived via immunoSEQ multiplex PCR, lists solely in-frame clones and lacks some. The sample holds 97,000 or so clones, about 90% seen once. The sequenced sample consisted of peripheral blood. The receptors stem from a man in his fifties with active COVID-19.

The genes are TRBV28 and TRBJ2-1; TRBD2 aligns across 7 bases. The V gene end was trimmed by 9 bases and the J gene end by 6 bases; junction bases not matched to a gene: 14. This CDR3 spans 15 amino acids. Germline V gene sequence: CDR1 MDHEN, CDR2 SYDVKM. CDR3: CASKPGLPSPNEQFF. CDR3 bases: TGTGCCAGTAAACCGGGACTACCGTCCCCCAATGAGCAGTTCTTC.

J is TRBJ2-5 and V is TRBV5-6, with 10 bases aligning to TRBD1. The germline V gene encodes CDR1 SGHDT and CDR2 YYEEEE. V was clipped by 1 base and J by 5 bases; unmatched bases: 5. The CDR3 length is 15 residues. CDR3 DNA: TGTGCCAGCAGCTTGCCGGGACAGGGGTACGAGACCCAGTACTTC. Residues: CASSLPGQGYETQYF.

The chain has TRBV3-1 (or the pseudogene TRBV3-2) and TRBJ2-3; 11 bases align to TRBD2. CDR1 is LGHDT and CDR2 is YNNKEL in the germline V gene (reference sequence). The CDR3 totals 16 residues. Trimming cost V 1 base and J 4 bases; bases outside gene matches: 4. The CDR3 here is CASSQASGGPSDTQYF. Here the CDR3 DNA reads TGTGCCAGCAGCCAAGCTAGCGGGGGGCCATCAGATACGCAGTATTTT.

This chain joins TRBV6-5 and TRBJ2-3; TRBD1 might be the D (6 bases). From germline, CDR1 is MNHEY and CDR2 SVGAGI. Trimming shortened V by 8 bases and J by 6 bases, and 15 bases separated the two germline ends. This CDR3 region has 13 residues. The CDR3, as DNA: TGTGCCAGCCGTCGACAGGTGGCGGATACGCAGTATTTT. This codes for CASRRQVADTQYF.

The J gene is TRBJ1-3, the V gene TRBV27; 10 bases agree with TRBD1. The germline gives CDR1 MNHEY, CDR2 SMNVEV (reference sequence). The CDR3 spans 20 residues. V shed 3 bases and J 0 bases; nucleotides not matched to a gene: 14. The CDR3 nucleotides are TGTGCCAGCAGTTTCCCCTTGGGACAGGGGCCCTACAGCTCTGGAAACACCATATATTTT. Translating gives CASSFPLGQGPYSSGNTIYF.

This sequence joins TRBV7-3 and TRBJ2-5; 7 bases agree with TRBD2. The CDR3 loop spans 15 amino acids. The germline V gene has CDR1 SGHTA and CDR2 FQGTGA. V gave up 5 bases and J gave up 0 bases; unmatched junction bases: 6. The CDR3 region has the DNA TGTGCCAGCAGCCCTACGGGGGGTCACCAAGAGACCCAGTACTTC. Translated, it gives CASSPTGGHQETQYF.

The V call is TRBV6-5, the J call TRBJ2-2; 8 bases line up with TRBD1. The ends lost 0 bases at V and 6 bases at J; junction bases unmatched: 6. CDR1 and CDR2 from the germline V gene are MNHEY and SVGAGI. The CDR3 sequence is 16 residues long. CDR3 coding DNA: TGTGCCAGCAGTTACTCGAAGGACAGGGTTTCCGGGGAGCTGTTTTTT. Its protein is CASSYSKDRVSGELFF.

The genes are TRBV5-1 and TRBJ1-1; TRBD1 aligns across 10 bases. This CDR3 has 18 residues. Trimming cost V 4 bases and J 0 bases; bases outside gene matches: 12. The germline gives CDR1 SGHRS, CDR2 YFSETQ. The CDR3 DNA follows: TGCGCCAGCAGCCACCCGGGGGACAGGGGTATCTTGAACACTGAAGCTTTCTTT. Translating gives CASSHPGDRGILNTEAFF.

The genes are TRBV9 and TRBJ2-3; 7 positions agree with TRBD1. This CDR3 contains 15 residues. Germline CDR1 SGDLS, CDR2 YYNGEE. After removal of 2 bases from V and 0 bases from J, the junction contained 3 bases not matched to a gene. CDR3 in amino acids: CASSVGTASTDTQYF. The CDR3 region has the DNA TGTGCCAGCAGCGTCGGGACAGCTAGCACAGATACGCAGTATTTT.

V gene TRBV7-2 combines with J gene TRBJ1-5, with D unclear. CDR3 length equals 14 residues. Trimming removed 5 bases at V and 2 bases at J, with 10 bases between. CDR1 is SGHTA, CDR2 FQGNSA, per germline. CDR3 sequence (DNA): TGTGCCAGCAGCCCCCAAGGAGGCAATCAGCCCCAGCATTTT. It codes for CASSPQGGNQPQHF.

A few counts support this clone. The V gene is TRBV5-4, the J gene TRBJ2-3; 8 bases line up with TRBD2. Trimming removed 8 bases from V and 2 bases from J; junction bases left unmatched: 7. The CDR3 extends over 14 amino acids. Germline V gene sequence: CDR1 SGHNT, CDR2 YYREEE (reference sequence). CDR3 protein: CASAGGGITDTQYF. The CDR3 DNA is TGTGCCAGTGCCGGGGGGGGGATCACAGATACGCAGTATTTT.

Note on this clone: Other nucleotide sequences in the sample specify the same CDR3. The chain has TRBV10-3 and TRBJ1-1, with 9 bases lining up with TRBD1. The CDR3 runs to 15 residues. The germline gives CDR1 ENHRY, CDR2 SYGVKD. V trimming: 3 bases; J trimming: 4 bases; junction bases outside the gene matches: 6. CDR3 DNA sequence: TGTGCCATCAGTGACCTGGGACAGGGAGGCACTGAAGCTTTCTTT. Protein product: CAISDLGQGGTEAFF.

CDR3 in DNA: TGTGCCAGCAGTTTAGGACTAGCGGGGGGCCTGATCCGTACGCAGTATTTT. Its translation: CASSLGLAGGLIRTQYF. The chain uses TRBV27 and TRBJ2-3; TRBD2 matches at 14 bases. V gave up 2 bases and J gave up 8 bases; unmatched junction bases: 9. The CDR3 is 17 amino acids. CDR1 and CDR2 (germline): MNHEY, SMNVEV (reference sequence).

This sequence joins TRBV3-1 (or the pseudogene TRBV3-2) and TRBJ2-7; D is ambiguous. The V end was cut by 0 bases, the J end by 11 bases, with 11 bases between. CDR1 and CDR2 (germline): LGHDT, YNNKEL (reference sequence). The length of the CDR3 is 12 residues. In DNA form, the CDR3 reads TGTGCCAGCAGCCAAGATGCAGAGGTTAAGTACTTC. As protein: CASSQDAEVKYF.

The chain carries TRBV30 and TRBJ1-4; D not certain. In germline, CDR1 is GTSNPN, CDR2 SVGIG (reference sequence). The CDR3 runs to 15 residues. With 2 bases removed from V and 7 bases from J, the gap between germline ends came to 17 bases. CDR3 bases: TGTGCCTGGAGTCTTTTCGGGCCGGGAGGTGAAAAACTGTTTTTT. This encodes CAWSLFGPGGEKLFF.

The chain joins TRBV5-3 to TRBJ2-7; 8 bases are shared with TRBD1. Being an ORF, TRBV5-3 has a function that is uncertain. V lost 4 bases, J lost 6 bases, and 9 bases stayed unmatched. The CDR3 is made up of 14 amino acids. The DNA of the CDR3 is TGTGCCAGAAGCCTATCCCGACAGGGGCGCGAGCAGTACTTC. Residues: CARSLSRQGREQYF.

The chain couples TRBV6-6 to TRBJ2-2; weak D call: TRBD1 (6 bases). Per germline, CDR1 MNHNY and CDR2 SVGAGI (reference sequence). The CDR3 extends over 16 amino acids. Trimming pared 8 bases from V and 0 bases from J, leaving 16 bases between. The CDR3 DNA follows: TGTGCCAGCCTAGACCTGGACAGAGCGAACACCGGGGAGCTGTTTTTT. This encodes CASLDLDRANTGELFF.

The chain couples TRBV15 to TRBJ1-1; D gene uncertain. CDR3 size: 15 residues. V lost 0 bases, J lost 5 bases, and 13 bases lay in between. CDR1 is LNHNV and CDR2 is YYDKDF in the germline V gene (reference sequence). This CDR3 is CATSRDRDFRTEAFF. CDR3 bases: TGTGCCACCAGCAGAGATAGAGACTTCCGTACTGAAGCTTTCTTT.